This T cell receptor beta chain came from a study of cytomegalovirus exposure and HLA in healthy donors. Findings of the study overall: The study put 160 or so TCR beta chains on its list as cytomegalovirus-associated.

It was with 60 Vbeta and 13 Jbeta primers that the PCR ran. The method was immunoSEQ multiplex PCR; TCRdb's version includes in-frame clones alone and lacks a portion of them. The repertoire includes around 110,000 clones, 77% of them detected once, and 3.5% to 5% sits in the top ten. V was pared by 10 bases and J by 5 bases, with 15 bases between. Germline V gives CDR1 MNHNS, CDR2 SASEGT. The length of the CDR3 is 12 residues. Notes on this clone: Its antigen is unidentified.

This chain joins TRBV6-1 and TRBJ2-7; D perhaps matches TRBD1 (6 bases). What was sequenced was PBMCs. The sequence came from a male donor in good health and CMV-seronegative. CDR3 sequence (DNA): TGTGCCACAGAGTACAGGGCGAACGAGCAGTACTTC. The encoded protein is CATEYRANEQYF.